Listed here are 19 T cell receptor beta chains from one sample, sequenced in a study of vaccination effects on CD4 cells after COVID-19. These TCRs are of unknown antigen specificity. Using immunoSEQ multiplex PCR, the repertoire was profiled, and TCRdb retains in-frame clones only, with some absent. The top ten clones hold 3.5% to 5.5% of a sample with 45,000 to 65,000 clones, under 85% of them seen once. On day 10 of culture, CD4+ T cells were separated out. Vaccination of participants consisted of two doses of either the BNT162b2 or mRNA-1273 vaccine. The sequencing used CD4+ T cells from PBMCs cultured without peptide, collected after COVID-19 vaccination. These TCRs come from a human donor who received a COVID-19 vaccine.

The rearrangement uses TRBV18 and TRBJ1-1; 8 bases are a match to TRBD1. This CDR3 spans 15 amino acids. Germline-derived CDR1 and CDR2 are KGHSH and LQKENI. J lost 9 bases, V lost 6 bases, and 15 bases had no gene match. The CDR3 coding sequence is TGTGCCAGCTCTCAAGCCCTACAGACAGGGGACAAAGCTTTCTTT. Its translation: CASSQALQTGDKAFF.

The chain is built from TRBV28 and TRBJ2-1; 13 nucleotides agree with TRBD2. In germline, CDR1 is MDHEN, CDR2 SYDVKM. The CDR3 has 16 residues. Trimming removed 5 bases from V and 5 bases from J; junction bases left unmatched: 6. The CDR3 DNA reads TGTGCCAGCAGTCTCGGACTAGCGGGAGTAGACAATGAGCAGTTCTTC. This translates into CASSLGLAGVDNEQFF.

The CDR3 bases are TGTGCCAGTTCCAGAGCGAACCGCTACGAGCAGTACTTC. Its protein product is CASSRANRYEQYF. J is TRBJ2-7 and V is TRBV6-5, with D uncertain. Germline-derived CDR1 and CDR2 are MNHEY and SVGAGI. The CDR3 loop spans 13 amino acids. Trimming pared 9 bases from V and 3 bases from J, leaving 15 bases between.

The sample holds a few counts of this clone. This chain joins TRBV2 and TRBJ1-2, with D perhaps TRBD1 (5 bases). V was shortened by 7 bases and J by 8 bases, with 17 bases between the two germline ends. Germline V gene sequence: CDR1 SNHLY, CDR2 FYNNEI. This CDR3 is 13 amino acids long. The CDR3 here is CASTWGGSSGYTF. The CDR3 region has the DNA TGTGCCAGCACCTGGGGGGGGTCGTCGGGCTACACCTTC.

The chain carries TRBV15 and TRBJ2-3; TRBD1 might be the D (6 bases). Germline loops: CDR1 LNHNV, CDR2 YYDKDF (reference sequence). V lost 3 bases to trimming and J lost 5 bases, with 12 bases between them. This CDR3 comprises 14 residues. CDR3 nucleotides: TGTGCCACCAGCAGTCGACAGGCCAAAGATACGCAGTATTTT. Encoded protein: CATSSRQAKDTQYF. Looking up the rest from reference TRBV15 and TRBJ2-3 gives the full variable domain: DAMVIQNPRYQVTQFGKPVTLSCSQTLNHNVMYWYQQKSSQAPKLLFHYYDKDFNNEADTPDNFQSRRPNTSFCFLDIRSPGLGDTAMYLCATSSRQAKDTQYFGPGTRLTVL.

The chain couples TRBV2 to TRBJ1-6, with TRBD1 as a possible D gene (5 bases). The length of the CDR3 is 14 residues. V lost 8 bases, J lost 6 bases, and 14 bases lay in between. Germline V gene data show CDR1 as SNHLY and CDR2 as FYNNEI. CDR3 DNA sequence: TGTGCCAGCGGGGTGGCACAGGTTAATTCACCCCTCCACTTT. It encodes CASGVAQVNSPLHF.

This clone was seen once. This rearrangement joins TRBV5-1 to TRBJ2-1; 8 nucleotides agree with TRBD1. Trimming cost V 7 bases and J 4 bases; bases outside gene matches: 7. Germline V gives CDR1 SGHRS, CDR2 YFSETQ. This CDR3 region has 14 residues. In DNA, the CDR3 is TGCGCCAGCCGACCAACAGGGGGGTACAATGAGCAGTTCTTC. It yields the protein CASRPTGGYNEQFF.

The rearrangement uses TRBV20-1 and TRBJ1-1; tentatively, D is TRBD1 (6 bases). The CDR3 covers 10 residues. Germline lookup yields CDR1 DFQATT and CDR2 SNEGSKA (reference sequence). This CDR3 is CRPQGTEAFF. CDR3 DNA sequence: TGCAGGCCCCAGGGGACTGAAGCTTTCTTT.

The gene calls are TRBV5-4 and TRBJ2-1, with D perhaps TRBD2 (6 bases). Between the trimmed V and J ends, which lost 1 base and 5 bases, there was a span of 10 bases. Germline V gene data show CDR1 as SGHNT and CDR2 as YYREEE (reference sequence). The CDR3 loop spans 14 amino acids. CDR3 protein: CASSLTLADNEQFF. The CDR3, as DNA: TGTGCCAGCAGCTTGACATTAGCGGACAATGAGCAGTTCTTC.

The chain links TRBV28 to TRBJ2-2, with TRBD1 matching 11 bases. There are 15 residues in the CDR3. Germline V CDR1 and CDR2: MDHEN, SYDVKM. V lost 2 bases and J lost 5; bases outside the gene matches: 1. The CDR3 loop is CASSLGDRGTGELFF. The CDR3 bases are TGTGCCAGCAGTTTAGGGGACAGGGGGACCGGGGAGCTGTTTTTT.

The rearrangement joins TRBV11-1 to TRBJ1-1; D gene ambiguous. Per the germline V gene, CDR1 is SGHAT and CDR2 is FQDESV (reference sequence). The CDR3 is 14 residues long. Trimming cost V 1 base and J 4 bases, with 10 bases left between them. Written as DNA, the CDR3 is TGTGCCAGCAGCTTAGGGTCAGAGGTCACTGAAGCTTTCTTT. The encoded protein is CASSLGSEVTEAFF.

This chain connects TRBV13 to TRBJ1-3; D not resolved. V lost 5 bases and J lost 0, with 11 bases in between. Germline CDR1 and CDR2: PRHDT and FYEKMQ (reference sequence). The CDR3 spans 15 residues. The CDR3 protein is CASSPPANSGNTIYF. CDR3 sequence (DNA): TGTGCCAGCAGCCCCCCGGCGAACTCTGGAAACACCATATATTTT.

J is TRBJ2-1 and V is TRBV7-2, with TRBD2 identical over 12 bases. The CDR3 has 15 residues. Germline CDR1 SGHTA, CDR2 FQGNSA. V was pared by 5 bases and J by 3 bases, with 2 bases of the junction left unmatched. The CDR3 nucleotides are TGTGCCAGCAGCCTGGGACTAGCGGGCTACAATGAGCAGTTCTTC. Translated: CASSLGLAGYNEQFF.

This rearrangement joins TRBV3-1 (or the pseudogene TRBV3-2) to TRBJ2-1; no reliable D call. CDR3 length: 13 amino acids. Trimming took off 1 base at V and 9 bases at J, with 10 bases between the two ends. Germline V gene data show CDR1 as LGHDT and CDR2 as YNNKEL (reference sequence). CDR3 nucleotide sequence: TGTGCCAGCAGCCAAGCGGGTGCGGTTGAGCAGTTCTTC. Its translation: CASSQAGAVEQFF.

The CDR3 reads CATPGGDRGFRHGNEQFF. The CDR3 nucleotides are TGTGCCACACCAGGGGGGGACAGGGGTTTTCGGCATGGCAATGAGCAGTTCTTC. The chain links TRBV25-1 to TRBJ2-1; 10 bases agree with TRBD1. CDR3 length: 18 residues. Germline assignment: CDR1 MGHDK and CDR2 SYGVNS. V was clipped by 10 bases and J by 6 bases; unmatched bases: 21.

The chain couples TRBV6-5 to TRBJ1-1; D may be TRBD1 (6 bases). The V and J ends lost 2 bases and 1 base respectively, with 11 bases between them. This CDR3 comprises 15 residues. The V gene's germline CDR1 is MNHEY and CDR2 SVGAGI. The DNA for the CDR3 is TGTGCCAGCAGTTACAAGGGACAACCGAACACTGAAGCTTTCTTT. It codes for CASSYKGQPNTEAFF.

V gene TRBV6-5 combines with J gene TRBJ1-1, with 7 bases that match TRBD1. The J segment lost 2 bases and the V segment lost 7 bases, leaving 7 bases of the junction unmatched. The CDR3 covers 14 residues. Germline CDR1 reads MNHEY; CDR2 reads SVGAGI. CDR3 nucleotide sequence: TGTGCCAGCAAGGATAGGGGGCGCAACACTGAAGCTTTCTTT. The encoded protein is CASKDRGRNTEAFF.

This chain connects TRBV19 to TRBJ1-4; D remains unclear. CDR3 size: 11 residues. Germline loops: CDR1 LNHDA, CDR2 SQIVND (reference sequence). V shed 8 bases and J shed 7 bases, with 8 bases lying between them. The CDR3 DNA is TGTGCCAGTGCCTCGGGTGAAAAACTGTTTTTT. This encodes CASASGEKLFF.

This clone was seen only a few times. The CDR3 DNA follows: TGTGCCAGCTCACCTTCCGGGGAAGGATACGAGCAGTACTTC. Translation gives CASSPSGEGYEQYF. This chain joins TRBV18 and TRBJ2-7; maybe TRBD2 (5 bases). The CDR3 totals 14 residues. Germline CDR1 KGHSH, CDR2 LQKENI. The V gene lost 3 bases and the J gene lost 4 bases, with 13 bases spanning the gap.